These 22 T cell receptor beta chains share one sample of origin, sequenced in a study of blood T cell repertoires in COVID-19. Assay: immunoSEQ multiplex PCR; the TCRdb copy retains only in-frame clones and omits some. The sample includes some 220,000 clones, about nine tenths seen only once; the top ten take more than 0.65%. The sequenced sample was peripheral blood. These TCRs come from a man under 40 with COVID-19, enrolled during active disease.

V and J are TRBV19 and TRBJ1-1; TRBD1 matches 8 bases. Germline V gene data show CDR1 as LNHDA and CDR2 as SQIVND (reference sequence). This CDR3 contains 15 residues. V shed 3 bases, J shed 1 base, and the junction held 4 bases outside the gene matches. CDR3 loop: CASSMQGAGNTEAFF. For the CDR3, the DNA is TGTGCCAGTAGTATGCAGGGGGCTGGGAACACTGAAGCTTTCTTT.

The rearrangement uses TRBV7-6 and TRBJ2-1; 8 positions match TRBD1. Germline CDR1 is SGHVS and CDR2 is FNYEAQ. V lost 1 base and J lost 5; bases outside the gene matches: 4. CDR3 length equals 15 residues. DNA for the CDR3: TGTGCCAGCAGCTTAGTATGGACAGGGAACAATGAGCAGTTCTTC. It specifies CASSLVWTGNNEQFF.

The gene calls are TRBV9 and TRBJ2-3; the match to TRBD2 covers 7 bases. Germline V lookup: CDR1 SGDLS, CDR2 YYNGEE. Unmatched junction bases numbered 1, after V lost 0 bases and J lost 0 bases. This CDR3 comprises 15 residues. The CDR3 loop is CASSVALASTDTQYF. The CDR3 DNA is TGTGCCAGCAGCGTAGCACTAGCGAGCACAGATACGCAGTATTTT.

This sequence joins TRBV9 and TRBJ2-3, with D hard to call. The CDR3 is 14 amino acids. Germline V gives CDR1 SGDLS, CDR2 YYNGEE. V dropped 0 bases and J dropped 5 bases, with 10 bases sitting between them. This CDR3 reads CASSVGYVVDTQYF. As DNA, the CDR3 is TGTGCCAGCAGCGTAGGTTACGTAGTAGATACGCAGTATTTT.

This clone was counted once. The chain recombines TRBV6-5 with TRBJ2-7, with 8 bases identical to TRBD1. The V gene's germline CDR1 is MNHEY and CDR2 SVGAGI. The V gene end was trimmed by 8 bases and the J gene end by 4 bases; junction bases not matched to a gene: 10. CDR3 length equals 14 residues. CDR3 region: CASGVDRGLYEQYF. The CDR3 nucleotides are TGTGCCAGCGGAGTAGACAGGGGATTGTACGAGCAGTACTTC.

V is TRBV5-1 and J is TRBJ1-6, with 10 bases fitting TRBD1. V gave up 3 bases and J gave up 9 bases; unmatched junction bases: 6. This CDR3 is 15 amino acids long. CDR1 and CDR2 from the germline V gene are SGHRS and YFSETQ. Here the CDR3 reads CASSYFRDRGSPLHF. CDR3 nucleotides: TGCGCCAGCAGCTATTTCCGGGACAGGGGTTCACCCCTCCACTTT.

This chain joins TRBV18 and TRBJ2-1; 7 nucleotides line up with TRBD1. This CDR3 is 16 amino acids long. Germline CDR1 KGHSH, CDR2 LQKENI. The V and J ends lost 3 bases and 5 bases, in that order; junction bases with no gene match: 10. The CDR3 reads CASSPGEKGGHNEQFF. For the CDR3, the DNA is TGTGCCAGCTCACCCGGTGAGAAAGGGGGCCACAATGAGCAGTTCTTC.

The V and J genes are TRBV7-9 and TRBJ1-5; 12 bases are shared with TRBD1. V trimming: 6 bases; J trimming: 10 bases; junction bases outside the gene matches: 7. This CDR3 spans 14 amino acids. Germline lookup yields CDR1 SEHNR and CDR2 FQNEAQ (reference sequence). CDR3 sequence (DNA): TGTGCCAGCAGTCTTGCGGGACAGGGGGCCCCCCAGCATTTT. It specifies CASSLAGQGAPQHF.

The chain uses TRBV11-2 and TRBJ1-2, with D possibly being TRBD1 (5 bases). The germline V and J ends were trimmed by 5 bases and 3 bases, with 10 bases remaining between them. Germline lookup yields CDR1 SGHAT and CDR2 FQNNGV. This CDR3 comprises 13 residues. DNA for the CDR3: TGTGCCAGCAGCCAGGGAGGATACTATGGCTACACCTTC. Encoded protein: CASSQGGYYGYTF.

The DNA for the CDR3 is TGTGCCAGCAGTTACGGACAGGTATCCGACGAGCAGTACTTC. Its translation: CASSYGQVSDEQYF. The gene calls are TRBV6-5 and TRBJ2-7; 7 bases match TRBD1. The CDR3 has 14 residues. CDR1 and CDR2 (germline): MNHEY, SVGAGI. V shed 2 bases and J 5 bases; nucleotides not matched to a gene: 6.

The V call is TRBV9, the J call TRBJ2-5; D perhaps matches TRBD2 (6 bases). Germline V CDR1 and CDR2: SGDLS, YYNGEE. With 0 bases removed from V and 0 bases from J, the gap between germline ends came to 9 bases. The CDR3 loop spans 15 amino acids. In DNA, the CDR3 is TGTGCCAGCAGCGTAGCTTGGAGGGACCAAGAGACCCAGTACTTC. This codes for CASSVAWRDQETQYF.

V and J are TRBV19 and TRBJ1-4, with a tentative D call TRBD1 (6 bases). There are 15 residues in the CDR3. Germline-derived CDR1 and CDR2 are LNHDA and SQIVND (reference sequence). Deletions cut 5 bases from V and 6 bases from J, with 16 bases between. CDR3 sequence (DNA): TGTGCCAGTAGTGTCCGGACAGTGGCGGATGAAAAACTGTTTTTT. This codes for CASSVRTVADEKLFF.

In DNA form, the CDR3 reads TGTGCCAGCAGCAAAGACAGGGACTATGGCTACACCTTC. Translation gives CASSKDRDYGYTF. V and J are TRBV6-5 and TRBJ1-2, with 7 bases fitting TRBD1. The CDR3 runs to 13 residues. V dropped 6 bases and J dropped 3; count of bases not matched to a gene: 4. The germline V gene encodes CDR1 MNHEY and CDR2 SVGAGI.

The chain links TRBV5-4 to TRBJ1-1; D unresolved. CDR1 and CDR2 from the germline V gene are SGHNT and YYREEE (reference sequence). This CDR3 region has 13 residues. V was cut by 4 bases and J by 1 base, with 8 bases left in between. The CDR3 is CASSPNRNTEAFF. The DNA for the CDR3 is TGTGCCAGCAGCCCGAACAGGAACACTGAAGCTTTCTTT.

The genes are TRBV5-1 and TRBJ2-1, with 10 bases that match TRBD2. Germline V lookup: CDR1 SGHRS, CDR2 YFSETQ. CDR3 size: 16 residues. Trimming took 0 bases from V and 3 from J; bases not matched to a gene: 3. CDR3 nucleotide sequence: TGCGCCAGCAGCTTGGCTAGCGGGGGCTACTACAATGAGCAGTTCTTC. This sequence encodes CASSLASGGYYNEQFF.

This clone showed up just once. This chain joins TRBV6-5 and TRBJ1-2; possibly TRBD1 for D (6 bases). CDR1 MNHEY and CDR2 SVGAGI come from the germline V gene. The CDR3 is 15 residues long. Trimming took 0 bases from V and 3 from J, leaving 11 bases between them. CDR3 protein: CASSYSWTEDYGYTF. The CDR3 coding sequence is TGTGCCAGCAGTTACTCTTGGACAGAGGACTATGGCTACACCTTC.

V is TRBV4-1 and J is TRBJ2-1; TRBD2 aligns across 13 bases. This CDR3 has 20 amino acids. Germline V gene sequence: CDR1 MGHRA, CDR2 YSYEKL. V lost 2 bases and J lost 4; bases outside the gene matches: 14. CDR3 sequence: CASSQRGLAGSPNLYNEQFF. The CDR3 nucleotides are TGCGCCAGCAGCCAAAGGGGACTAGCGGGGTCACCGAACCTATACAATGAGCAGTTCTTC.

This sequence joins TRBV5-1 and TRBJ2-7, with 9 bases identical to TRBD1. The germline V gene encodes CDR1 SGHRS and CDR2 YFSETQ. Unmatched junction bases numbered 4, after V lost 2 bases and J lost 7 bases. The CDR3 sequence is 13 residues long. The DNA of the CDR3 is TGCGCCAGCAGCTTAGGACAGGGGAGGGAGCAGTACTTC. Protein product: CASSLGQGREQYF.

The chain has TRBV2 and TRBJ1-5; no clear D gene. Germline V gene data show CDR1 as SNHLY and CDR2 as FYNNEI. V was shortened by 1 base and J by 6 bases, with 10 bases between the two germline ends. The CDR3 length is 14 residues. Here the CDR3 DNA reads TGTGCCAGCAGTGAAGTTACAGTATCTCAGCCCCAGCATTTT. This gives the protein CASSEVTVSQPQHF.

On this clone: The junction differs from germline at one of its ends, possibly a read error. The chain's CDR3 is CARSAGGWDYGYTF. CDR3 in DNA: TGCGCCCGCAGCGCCGGGGGGTGGGACTATGGCTACACCTTC. This sequence joins TRBV5-1 and TRBJ1-2, with D possibly matching TRBD1 (5 bases). There are 14 residues in the CDR3. In germline, CDR1 is SGHRS, CDR2 YFSETQ.

The gene calls are TRBV19 and TRBJ1-2, with D possibly being TRBD1 (5 bases). Trimming left V 7 bases short and J 4 bases short, with 19 bases between. The CDR3 is made up of 15 amino acids. Germline V gene data show CDR1 as LNHDA and CDR2 as SQIVND (reference sequence). As DNA, the CDR3 is TGTGCCAGTACCCTAGGGGTCGCGAGCAGCTATGGCTACACCTTC. It translates to CASTLGVASSYGYTF.

The CDR3 spells CASSEQGAYYGYTF. For the CDR3, the DNA is TGTGCCAGCAGTGAACAGGGGGCCTACTATGGCTACACCTTC. The chain links TRBV2 to TRBJ1-2; 8 bases fit TRBD1. This CDR3 is built from 14 residues. Germline CDR1 and CDR2: SNHLY and FYNNEI. The junction had 2 bases not matched to a gene; V was cut back by 2 bases and J by 3 bases.